These 26 T cell receptor beta chains share one sample of origin, sequenced in a study of cytomegalovirus exposure and HLA in healthy donors. Vbeta (60) and Jbeta (13) primers were used in the PCR. Some clones are missing from TCRdb's copy, which holds only in-frame ones; the method was immunoSEQ multiplex PCR. This table holds 120,000 or so clones, roughly 80% found once. Sequencing was performed on PBMCs. These TCRs come from a man aged 25-45 years in good health and CMV-seropositive.

V gene TRBV5-1 combines with J gene TRBJ1-1; 8 nucleotides align to TRBD1. The CDR3 extends over 14 amino acids. Per the germline V gene, CDR1 is SGHRS and CDR2 is YFSETQ. V lost 0 bases and J lost 7; bases outside the gene matches: 5. For the CDR3, the DNA is TGCGCCAGCAGCTTGGTTGGGACAGGAGATGAAGCTTTCTTT. Its translation is CASSLVGTGDEAFF.

This clone was counted once. The gene calls are TRBV29-1 and TRBJ2-6; TRBD1 aligns across 8 bases. Unmatched junction bases numbered 7, after V lost 6 bases and J lost 0 bases. CDR1 is SQVTM and CDR2 is ANQGSEA in the germline V gene. This CDR3 has 16 residues. The CDR3 spells CSVSDREGSGANVLTF. CDR3 nucleotide sequence: TGCAGCGTATCGGACAGGGAAGGCTCTGGGGCCAACGTCCTGACTTTC. The full variable domain, rest sourced from reference TRBV29-1 and TRBJ2-6, is SAVISQKPSRDICQRGTSLTIQCQVDSQVTMMFWYRQQPGQSLTLIATANQGSEATYESGFVIDKFPISRPNLTFSTLTVSNMSPEDSSIYLCSVSDREGSGANVLTFGAGSRLTVL.

The V call is TRBV28, the J call TRBJ2-7; 13 bases line up with TRBD2. Looked up from germline, CDR1 is MDHEN and CDR2 is SYDVKM. This CDR3 has 15 residues. Losses at the gene ends were 5 bases for V and 5 bases for J; bases not matched to a gene: 6. The DNA for the CDR3 is TGTGCCAGCAGTGGGGATGGACTAGCGGGAGACGAGCAGTACTTC. Protein: CASSGDGLAGDEQYF.

The genes are TRBV5-5 and TRBJ2-5, with TRBD2 matching over 7 bases. CDR3 size: 14 residues. V was clipped by 5 bases and J by 2 bases; unmatched bases: 6. CDR1 and CDR2 from the germline V gene are SGHKS and YYEKEE (reference sequence). CDR3 in amino acids: CASRAGTTQETQYF. For the CDR3, the DNA is TGTGCCAGCAGAGCCGGGACTACACAAGAGACCCAGTACTTC.

V usage is TRBV7-2 and J usage is TRBJ1-2; TRBD1 is a possible D gene (5 bases). The CDR3 totals 13 residues. V shed 1 base and J shed 3 bases, with 6 bases lying between them. Looked up from germline, CDR1 is SGHTA and CDR2 is FQGNSA. CDR3 residues: CASSLDRHYGYTF. Written as DNA, the CDR3 is TGTGCCAGCAGCTTAGACAGGCACTATGGCTACACCTTC.

With respect to this clone: The junction departs from germline at one end; a sequencing error may be responsible. V gene TRBV5-4 combines with J gene TRBJ2-7; a weak D match, TRBD2 (6 bases). The CDR3 is 12 amino acids. In germline, CDR1 is SGHNT, CDR2 YYREEE (reference sequence). CDR3: CASSHDWAGRKF. Here the CDR3 DNA reads TGTGCCAGCAGCCACGACTGGGCGGGACGGAAATTC.

The CDR3 protein is CAWKSQRTEAFF. The CDR3 DNA reads TGTGCCTGGAAAAGTCAGAGGACTGAAGCTTTCTTT. The V call is TRBV30, the J call TRBJ1-1; D unresolved. The germline gives CDR1 GTSNPN, CDR2 SVGIG (reference sequence). The CDR3 loop spans 12 amino acids. V was pared by 4 bases and J by 5 bases, with 11 bases between.

CDR3 coding DNA: TGTGCCAGCAGCGCGGGAGTGGGGAAAAGCTATGGCTACACCTTC. It codes for CASSAGVGKSYGYTF. This chain joins TRBV9 and TRBJ1-2, with D unclear. This CDR3 region has 15 residues. The germline V gene has CDR1 SGDLS and CDR2 YYNGEE. V dropped 3 bases and J dropped 4 bases, with 16 bases sitting between them.

This chain uses TRBV2 with TRBJ1-1; no firm D call. This CDR3 is 11 amino acids long. V gave up 4 bases and J gave up 3 bases, with 3 bases separating them. Germline V gives CDR1 SNHLY, CDR2 FYNNEI. The CDR3 sequence: CASSGHTEAFF. In DNA form, the CDR3 reads TGTGCCAGCAGTGGGCACACTGAAGCTTTCTTT.

J is TRBJ2-7 and V is TRBV27; weak D call: TRBD1 (7 bases). Germline assignment: CDR1 MNHEY and CDR2 SMNVEV (reference sequence). CDR3 length equals 14 residues. The ends were cut back, 2 bases at V and 3 bases at J, with 11 bases in the middle. The CDR3 reads CASSLLQGGYEQYF. The CDR3 coding sequence is TGTGCCAGCAGTTTACTCCAGGGGGGCTACGAGCAGTACTTC.

J is TRBJ2-1 and V is TRBV5-1, with D possibly being TRBD2 (6 bases). V was trimmed by 4 bases and J by 9 bases, leaving 14 bases between them. CDR1 and CDR2 from the germline V gene are SGHRS and YFSETQ. The CDR3 extends over 13 amino acids. For the CDR3, the DNA is TGCGCCAGCAGCCCGAACGAGGGAGGTGAGCAGTTCTTC. As protein: CASSPNEGGEQFF.

This chain joins TRBV9 and TRBJ2-5; 10 bases align to TRBD2. Germline CDR1 SGDLS, CDR2 YYNGEE. The CDR3 consists of 15 residues. Trimming removed 4 bases from V and 2 bases from J; junction bases left unmatched: 5. Here the CDR3 reads CASSQGLAAQETQYF. In DNA form, the CDR3 reads TGTGCCAGCAGCCAAGGACTAGCGGCACAAGAGACCCAGTACTTC.

This chain connects TRBV5-1 to TRBJ2-1; unclear D gene. The CDR3 runs to 15 residues. Germline V lookup: CDR1 SGHRS, CDR2 YFSETQ. With 2 bases removed from V and 4 bases from J, the gap between germline ends came to 13 bases. The CDR3 spells CASSFSGPAYNEQFF. CDR3 DNA: TGCGCCAGCAGCTTTTCGGGTCCAGCGTACAATGAGCAGTTCTTC. Together with reference TRBV5-1 and TRBJ2-1, the CDR3 gives the full variable domain: KAGVTQTPRYLIKTRGQQVTLSCSPISGHRSVSWYQQTPGQGLQFLFEYFSETQRNKGNFPGRFSGRQFSNSRSEMNVSTLELGDSALYLCASSFSGPAYNEQFFGPGTRLTVL.

The chain recombines TRBV7-7 with TRBJ2-2; no firm D call. Germline CDR1 is SSHAT and CDR2 is FNYEAQ (reference sequence). This CDR3 spans 15 amino acids. CDR3 residues: CATQELGYGTGELFF. The CDR3 region has the DNA TGTGCTACCCAAGAACTCGGGTACGGCACCGGGGAGCTGTTTTTT.

The chain combines TRBV28 with TRBJ2-7; no firm D call. The CDR3 contains 13 residues. Germline loops: CDR1 MDHEN, CDR2 SYDVKM. V was trimmed by 5 bases and J by 2 bases, leaving 10 bases between them. The CDR3 nucleotides read TGTGCCAGCAGTCTCCATACAGCCTACGAGCAGTACTTC. Its protein product is CASSLHTAYEQYF. The whole variable domain, filled in from reference TRBV28 and TRBJ2-7, reads DVKVTQSSRYLVKRTGEKVFLECVQDMDHENMFWYRQDPGLGLRLIYFSYDVKMKEKGDIPEGYSVSREKKERFSLILESASTNQTSMYLCASSLHTAYEQYFGPGTRLTVT.

The CDR3 spells CATRGRAIQETQYF. In nucleotides, the CDR3 is TGCGCCACCAGGGGCAGGGCAATCCAAGAGACCCAGTACTTC. V and J are TRBV10-2 and TRBJ2-5, with D perhaps TRBD1 (6 bases). CDR1 and CDR2 from the germline V gene are WSHSY and SAAADI. V was trimmed by 10 bases and J by 1 base, leaving 16 bases between them. The CDR3 is made up of 14 amino acids.

V is TRBV19 and J is TRBJ1-1; D is perhaps TRBD1 (6 bases). The CDR3 is 14 residues long. Germline CDR1 LNHDA, CDR2 SQIVND (reference sequence). The V end was cut by 4 bases, the J end by 11 bases, with 20 bases between. The CDR3 DNA reads as TGTGCCAGTAGTAGACGACTTCACCAGAGGGGGGCTTTCTTT. Amino acids: CASSRRLHQRGAFF.

CDR3 in amino acids: CASNWAERTGELFF. Written as DNA, the CDR3 is TGTGCCAGCAACTGGGCGGAGCGGACCGGGGAGCTGTTTTTT. This chain connects TRBV6-1 to TRBJ2-2; D might be TRBD2 (5 bases). Trimming removed 7 bases from V and 5 bases from J, with 14 bases in between. Germline loops: CDR1 MNHNS, CDR2 SASEGT. This CDR3 comprises 14 residues.

This clone was observed a single time. This chain links TRBV11-3 with TRBJ2-1, with 8 bases fitting TRBD2. The CDR3 is 12 amino acids. Looked up from germline, CDR1 is SGHNT and CDR2 is YENEEA. V shed 5 bases and J 8 bases; nucleotides not matched to a gene: 2. The CDR3 spells CASSRGGDEQFF. The CDR3, as DNA: TGTGCCAGCAGCCGGGGGGGGGATGAGCAGTTCTTC.

The rearrangement uses TRBV5-1 and TRBJ2-1; weak D call: TRBD1 (5 bases). Germline values: CDR1 SGHRS, CDR2 YFSETQ. V gave up 3 bases and J gave up 2 bases, with 12 bases separating them. This CDR3 spans 15 amino acids. The CDR3 sequence: CASSSTGYTYNEQFF. DNA for the CDR3: TGCGCCAGCAGCTCTACAGGCTATACCTACAATGAGCAGTTCTTC.

This clone was observed a single time. One junction end disagrees with the germline gene, perhaps due to a read error. The chain joins TRBV9 to TRBJ1-2, with D perhaps TRBD1 (5 bases). The CDR3 sequence is 11 residues long. Germline CDR1 and CDR2: SGDLS and YYNGEE. CDR3 in amino acids: CASSAIGHLDF. CDR3 nucleotides: TGTGCCAGCAGCGCAATCGGACACCTGGACTTC.

The chain is built from TRBV6-1 and TRBJ2-7, with 14 bases fitting TRBD2. Germline values: CDR1 MNHNS, CDR2 SASEGT. The CDR3 covers 15 residues. Unmatched junction bases numbered 5, after V lost 4 bases and J lost 6 bases. The CDR3 loop reads CASSVTSGRALEQYF. CDR3 in DNA: TGTGCCAGCAGTGTGACTAGCGGGAGGGCCCTCGAGCAGTACTTC.

This chain uses TRBV9 with TRBJ2-3; no definite D call. V lost 7 bases, J lost 4 bases, and 7 bases lay in between. The germline V gene has CDR1 SGDLS and CDR2 YYNGEE. CDR3 length: 11 amino acids. The CDR3: CASGPADTQYF. The CDR3 DNA sequence: TGTGCCAGCGGCCCTGCAGATACGCAGTATTTT.

This clone was seen just once. Within the sample, other DNA sequences also encode this same CDR3. The V call is TRBV27, the J call TRBJ2-7; 9 positions match TRBD1. Germline V gene sequence: CDR1 MNHEY, CDR2 SMNVEV (reference sequence). The CDR3 has 13 amino acids. Losses at the gene ends were 6 bases for V and 2 bases for J; bases not matched to a gene: 2. CDR3 bases: TGTGCCAGCAGGAGACAGGGGGCCTACGAGCAGTACTTC. Protein: CASRRQGAYEQYF.

This clone was counted once. V is TRBV27 and J is TRBJ1-3; D unresolved. The DNA matches TRBJ2-2 better at its end, which makes the J call doubtful. The V gene's germline CDR1 is MNHEY and CDR2 SMNVEV (reference sequence). There are 15 residues in the CDR3. The CDR3 reads CASSLSLGNTGELFF. In DNA form, the CDR3 reads TGTGCCAGCAGTTTATCTTTAGGGAACACCGGGGAGCTGTTTTTT.

The chain carries TRBV28 and TRBJ2-1; 7 bases align to TRBD1. Germline CDR1 is MDHEN and CDR2 is SYDVKM. J lost 2 bases, V lost 2 bases, and 9 bases had no gene match. This CDR3 comprises 17 residues. Here the CDR3 reads CASSLPNYRGPYNEQFF. CDR3 nucleotides: TGTGCCAGCAGTTTACCAAATTACAGGGGACCCTACAATGAGCAGTTCTTC.